This T cell receptor (beta chain) stems from a study of T cell repertoires in cytomegalovirus infection. In TCRdb, the reads were re-called with MiXCR into one record per CDR3 protein. The table includes fewer than 1,000,000 distinct CDR3 sequences, around 31% detected once. Only a few counts were recorded for this clonotype. As yet, its antigen is unknown. The germline V and J ends were trimmed by 1 base and 5 bases, with 17 bases remaining between them. This CDR3 has 16 residues. Per germline, CDR1 LGHNA and CDR2 YNFKEQ. The clonotype was recovered from a human donor in good health (CMV status not recorded). Some clones in this sample may be carry-over from other donors' samples. V usage is TRBV4-2 and J usage is TRBJ2-5, with D possibly matching TRBD2 (5 bases). The sample consisted of cultured CD8+ T cells from PBMCs, taken from culture after CMV antigen stimulation. This CDR3 reads CASSQGTAELVETQYF. The CDR3 DNA is TGTGCCAGCAGCCAAGGGACTGCGGAGTTGGTGGAGACCCAGTACTTC.